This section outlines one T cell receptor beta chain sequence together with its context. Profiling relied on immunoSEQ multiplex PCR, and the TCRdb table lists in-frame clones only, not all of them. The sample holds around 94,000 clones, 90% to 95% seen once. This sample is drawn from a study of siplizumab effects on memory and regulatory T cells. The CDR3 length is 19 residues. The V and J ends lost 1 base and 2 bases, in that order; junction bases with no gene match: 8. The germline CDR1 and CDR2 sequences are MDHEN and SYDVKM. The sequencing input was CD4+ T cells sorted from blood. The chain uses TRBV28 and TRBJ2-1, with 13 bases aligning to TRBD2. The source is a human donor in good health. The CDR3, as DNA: TGTGCCAGCAGTTTATTTTGGACTAGCGGGAGTAGGACCTACAATGAGCAGTTCTTC. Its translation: CASSLFWTSGSRTYNEQFF.